The rows below give T cell receptor beta chains drawn from one sample of a study of shared clonotypes between healthy human individuals. Assay: immunoSEQ multiplex PCR; the TCRdb copy retains only in-frame clones and omits some. The sample holds over a million clones, 75% seen once. The material sequenced was memory CD4+ T cells sorted from blood. The receptors stem from a man aged 18 to 29 in good health. The CDR3 runs from the conserved cysteine through the conserved F or W. The order of the fields is clone size, J gene, V gene, D gene, CDR3 protein, CDR3 DNA. The D gene is left open where the match is weak. A clone size is listed for some rows: how often the clone was seen (once, few, many), or a class if it is expanded.

few TRBJ2-2 TRBV7-6 NA CASSKGLSSGELFF TGTGCCAGCAGCAAGGGACTCTCCTCCGGGGAGCTGTTTTTT
NA TRBJ2-1 TRBV9 TRBD2 CASSLTSGTSYNEQFF TGTGCCAGCAGCCTTACTAGCGGGACGTCGTACAATGAGCAGTTCTTC
NA TRBJ2-7 TRBV25-1 TRBD1 CASSLTSDRVEQYF TGTGCCAGCAGCCTTACCTCGGACAGGGTCGAGCAGTACTTC
NA TRBJ2-5 TRBV7-2 TRBD1 CASSAGTGPSWETQYF TGTGCCAGCAGCGCTGGGACAGGGCCAAGTTGGGAGACCCAGTACTTC
NA TRBJ1-4 TRBV18 NA CASSPIRVDEKLFF TGTGCCAGCTCACCAATTCGAGTAGATGAAAAACTGTTTTTT
once TRBJ2-1 TRBV7-7 TRBD1 CASSLDRDANEQFF TGTGCTAGCAGCCTGGACAGGGACGCGAATGAGCAGTTCTTC
NA TRBJ2-2 TRBV18 NA CASSPPSGTPTGELFF TGTGCCAGCTCACCACCCTCAGGGACACCCACCGGGGAGCTGTTTTTT
NA TRBJ1-1 TRBV6-5 NA CASSYSTEPLNTEAFF TGTGCCAGCAGTTACTCGACAGAACCTTTGAACACTGAAGCTTTCTTT
NA TRBJ1-6 TRBV7-2 NA CASSPRGGSSYNSPLHF TGTGCCAGCAGCCCCAGAGGGGGGAGCTCCTATAATTCACCCCTCCACTTT
NA TRBJ1-4 TRBV29-1 NA CSASREEKLFF TGCAGCGCCTCTAGGGAGGAAAAACTGTTTTTT
NA TRBJ2-7 TRBV30 TRBD2 CAWTPGLAGGDEQYF TGTGCCTGGACCCCCGGACTAGCGGGGGGTGATGAGCAGTACTTC
NA TRBJ1-2 TRBV10-1 NA CASSESANYGYTF TGCGCCAGCAGTGAGTCAGCTAACTATGGCTACACCTTC
NA TRBJ2-1 TRBV5-1 TRBD2 CASSLETSGIGEQFF TGCGCCAGCAGCTTGGAGACTAGCGGGATCGGTGAGCAGTTCTTC
once TRBJ2-2 TRBV9 TRBD1 CASSFGTADLGELFF TGTGCCAGCAGTTTCGGGACAGCTGACCTCGGGGAGCTGTTTTTT
NA TRBJ2-3 TRBV4-1 NA CASSQDSYTDTQYF TGCGCCAGCAGCCAAGACAGCTACACAGATACGCAGTATTTT
NA TRBJ2-3 TRBV15 TRBD2 CATSTRLADTQYF TGTGCCACCAGCACCCGACTAGCCGATACGCAGTATTTT
NA TRBJ2-7 TRBV10-3 NA CAISESSMGYEQYF TGTGCCATCAGTGAGTCGAGTATGGGGTACGAGCAGTACTTC